This record looks at one T cell receptor beta chain sequence and its context. The antigen remains unidentified. This specimen comes from a study of shared clonotypes between healthy human individuals. Study-level points and caveats: Generally, naive subsets (rather than memory subsets) showed larger estimated richness.

Naive CD8 cells were CD45RO-negative, positively selected for CCR7, excluding terminally differentiated effector memory CD45RA+ cells. Trimming shortened V by 5 bases and J by 13 bases, and 20 bases separated the two germline ends. Germline V gene data show CDR1 as GTSNPN and CDR2 as SVGIG (reference sequence). The CDR3 runs 12 residues. The repertoire was sequenced with immunoSEQ multiplex PCR; TCRdb's copy has only in-frame clones and lacks some. The sample includes more than 2 million clones, 80% to 95% of them seen just once. The V and J genes are TRBV30 and TRBJ2-5, with D uncertain. Material: naive CD8+ T cells from PBMCs. This clonotype was obtained from a man aged 18-30 years in good health. Some clones in this sample may be carry-over from other donors' samples. CDR3 nucleotides: TGTGCCTGGCACCCGGACGTTAGATCGTGGTACTTC. It specifies CAWHPDVRSWYF. The full variable domain, in which reference TRBV30 and TRBJ2-5 provide the parts outside the CDR3, is SQTIHQWPATLVQPVGSPLSLECTVEGTSNPNLYWYRQAAGRGLQLLFYSVGIGQISSEVPQNLSASRPQDRQFILSSKKLLLSDSGFYLCAWHPDVRSWYFGPGTRLLVL.